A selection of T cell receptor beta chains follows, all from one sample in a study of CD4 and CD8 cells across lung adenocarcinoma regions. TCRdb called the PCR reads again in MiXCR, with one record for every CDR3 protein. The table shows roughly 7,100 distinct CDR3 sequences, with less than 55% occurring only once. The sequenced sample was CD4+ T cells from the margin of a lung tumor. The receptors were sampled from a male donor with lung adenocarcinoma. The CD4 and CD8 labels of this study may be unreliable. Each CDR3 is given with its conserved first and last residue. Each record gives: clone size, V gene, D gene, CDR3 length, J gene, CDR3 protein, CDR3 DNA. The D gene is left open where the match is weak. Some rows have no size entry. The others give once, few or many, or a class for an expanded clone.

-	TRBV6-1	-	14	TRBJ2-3	CASRGLESKNMQYF	TGTGCCAGCAGGGGATTGGAGAGTAAAAATATGCAGTATTTT
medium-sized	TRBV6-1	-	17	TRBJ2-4	CASSEQQPRSAKNIQYF	TGTGCCAGCAGTGAGCAGCAACCAAGGAGTGCCAAAAACATTCAGTACTTC
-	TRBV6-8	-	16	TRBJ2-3	CASSVSGLRATDTQYF	TGTGCCAGCAGTGTATCGGGGCTGAGAGCCACAGATACTCAGTACTTT
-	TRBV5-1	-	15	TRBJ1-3	CASSLAGEMQNTIYF	TGCGCCAGCAGCTTGGCCGGGGAGATGCAAAACACCATATATTTT
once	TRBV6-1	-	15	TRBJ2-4	CASTPAALAKNTQYF	TGTGCCAGCACGCCGGCGGCCCTTGCCAAAAATACGCAGTACTTC
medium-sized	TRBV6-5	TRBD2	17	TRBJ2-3	CASSPGWEGQFTDTQYF	TGTGCCAGCAGCCCGGGTTGGGAGGGTCAATTCACAGATACGCAGTATTTT
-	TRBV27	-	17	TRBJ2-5	CASSVGPGGRGAETQYF	TGTGCCAGCAGTGTGGGCCCTGGGGGCCGTGGGGCAGAGACCCAGTACTTC
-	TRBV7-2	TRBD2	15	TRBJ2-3	CASGFEAGVPNAQFF	TGTGCCAGCGGCTTCGAGGCGGGGGTCCCCAATGCGCAGTTCTTT
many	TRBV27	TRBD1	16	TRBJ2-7	CASSLAPGQGGYEQYF	TGTGCCAGCAGTTTAGCACCGGGACAGGGGGGCTACGAGCAGTACTTC
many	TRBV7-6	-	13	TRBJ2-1	CASSLSLGDEQFF	TGTGCCAGCAGCTTAAGTCTCGGAGATGAGCAGTTCTTC
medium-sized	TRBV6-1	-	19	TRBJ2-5	CASGGGGQGARLWGETQYF	TGTGCCAGCGGGGGGGGGGGGCAGGGGGCACGTCTGTGGGGCGAGACCCAGTACTTC
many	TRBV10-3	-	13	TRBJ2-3	CAISESTWSVQYF	TGTGCCATCAGTGAGTCGACTTGGTCCGTGCAGTATTTT
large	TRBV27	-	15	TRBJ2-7	CASSLRTRGGYEQYF	TGTGCCAGCAGTTTACGTACCAGGGGGGGCTACGAGCAGTACTTC
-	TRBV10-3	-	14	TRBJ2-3	CAINGVSDTDTQYF	TGTGCCATCAACGGGGTGTCGGACACAGATACTCAGTATTTC
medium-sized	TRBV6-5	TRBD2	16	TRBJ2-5	CATTLGLAGVSETQYF	TGTGCCACGACCCTCGGACTAGCGGGAGTTTCCGAGACCCAGTACTTC
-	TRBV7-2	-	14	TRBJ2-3	CASLGGRDPDTQYF	TGTGCCAGCCTCGGAGGCCGTGACCCGGATACCCAGTACTTT
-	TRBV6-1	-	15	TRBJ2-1	CASSEAGAGFNEQFF	TGTGCCAGCAGTGAAGCAGGCGCAGGGTTCAATGAGCAGTTCTTC
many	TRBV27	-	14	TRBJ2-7	CASSSRGSGYEQYF	TGTGCCAGCAGTTCAAGGGGGTCGGGGTACGAGCAGTACTTC
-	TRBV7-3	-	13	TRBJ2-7	CASSLTAANTQYF	TGTGCCAGCAGCCTTACAGCCGCAAATACGCAGTACTTC
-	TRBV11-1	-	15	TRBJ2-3	CASSLTSTPTDTQYF	TGTGCCAGCAGCTTAACCAGCACCCCCACAGATACGCAGTATTTT
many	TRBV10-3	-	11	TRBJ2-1	CAIRGQETQFF	TGTGCCATCAGGGGACAAGAGACCCAGTTCTTC
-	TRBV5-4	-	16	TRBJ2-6	CASAGGRGLGANVLTF	TGTGCCAGCGCCGGCGGGCGGGGGCTAGGGGCCAACGTCCTGACTTTC